The entry below describes one T cell receptor beta chain. This sample was included in a study of blood T cell repertoires in COVID-19. About the research overall: Donors in the United States, Italy and Spain gave samples during acute or convalescent COVID-19.

This table comes from immunoSEQ multiplex PCR, and its TCRdb copy is limited to in-frame clones, with some not included. Here the sample spans some 200,000 clones, 84% being singletons. The junction had 6 bases not matched to a gene; V was cut back by 5 bases and J by 3 bases. From germline, CDR1 is MDHEN and CDR2 SYDVKM. This CDR3 has 15 amino acids. The chain joins TRBV28 to TRBJ2-2, with 7 bases matching TRBD1. This receptor was identified in a woman in her forties or fifties with active or convalescent COVID-19. Sequencing was done on a sample of peripheral blood. CDR3 in amino acids: CASSPTRGYTGELFF. DNA for the CDR3: TGTGCCAGCAGTCCTACCAGGGGGTACACCGGGGAGCTGTTTTTT.